This TCR beta chain was obtained from a study of response to subunit inactivated influenza vaccine. TCRdb reprocessed the RT-PCR reads with MiXCR, giving one entry per CDR3 protein. The sample lists 630,000 or so distinct CDR3 sequences, around 16% occurring once. Points from the study as a whole: It was suggested by the authors that few new T cells are recruited by each seasonal influenza vaccination.

Remarks on this clonotype: The antigen is not known.

The source is a man in his fifties who received an inactivated influenza vaccine. This material consisted of PBMCs from blood, taken about 11 days after vaccination.

The CDR3 protein is CASSTPGLADHRLSLEQYF. DNA for the CDR3: TGTGCCAGCAGCACCCCGGGACTAGCGGATCATCGATTGTCTCTGGAGCAGTACTTC. The chain recombines TRBV11-2 with TRBJ2-7; 11 nucleotides agree with TRBD2. CDR3 size: 19 residues. Germline CDR1 SGHAT, CDR2 FQNNGV. J lost 7 bases, V lost 5 bases, and 22 bases had no gene match. Complete variable domain (other parts from reference TRBV11-2 and TRBJ2-7): EAGVAQSPRYKIIEKRQSVAFWCNPISGHATLYWYQQILGQGPKLLIQFQNNGVVDDSQLPKDRFSAERLKGVDSTLKIQPAKLEDSAVYLCASSTPGLADHRLSLEQYFGPGTRLTVT.